The 10 T cell receptor beta chains given below trace back to one sample, sequenced in a study of T cells in narcolepsy (dated by TCRdb to between 2018 and 2020). Libraries were constructed by the immunoSEQ multiplex PCR assay. The table was pulled from immuneACCESS by TCRdb, which kept in-frame rearrangements only. Such tables lose some clones; where checked, under half of the loss comes from unresolved V genes, and the rest has no known cause. This sample has about 35,000 clones in its table, and roughly four fifths of those were observed once. Clones ranked in the top ten supply 2.3% of the sample. Sample: memory (CD45RA-) CD4+ T cells from blood. The sample's cell subset or site, from its label and the paper: memory T cells sorted ex vivo from peripheral blood. The receptor source for this set is a human donor in good health.

This clone appeared once. This chain connects TRBV19 to TRBJ2-7; TRBD1 is a possible D gene (5 bases). CDR1 and CDR2 (germline): LNHDA, SQIVND (reference sequence). Trimming cost V 5 bases and J 7 bases, with 12 bases left between them. This CDR3 has 12 amino acids. DNA for the CDR3: TGTGCCAGTAGTGGAAAGGGGTTTGAGCAGTACTTC. Encoded protein: CASSGKGFEQYF.

The CDR3 spells CASSLGGGAGRGYNSPLHF. CDR3 sequence (DNA): TGTGCCAGCAGCTTAGGAGGGGGGGCAGGGCGCGGCTATAATTCACCCCTCCACTTT. V gene TRBV7-9 combines with J gene TRBJ1-6; D is possibly TRBD1 (6 bases). Trimming removed 1 base from V and 3 bases from J, with 19 bases in between. Germline V gene sequence: CDR1 SEHNR, CDR2 FQNEAQ (reference sequence). This CDR3 comprises 19 residues. The full variable domain, its missing parts supplied by reference TRBV7-9 and TRBJ1-6, is DTGVSQNPRHKITKRGQNVTFRCDPISEHNRLYWYRQTLGQGPEFLTYFQNEAQLEKSRLLSDRFSAERPKGSFSTLEIQRTEQGDSAMYLCASSLGGGAGRGYNSPLHFGNGTRLTVT.

In this sample, this clone turned up a few times. This sequence joins TRBV5-1 and TRBJ2-5; 14 nucleotides align to TRBD2. This CDR3 comprises 16 residues. J lost 2 bases, V lost 3 bases, and 3 bases had no gene match. Germline V gene data show CDR1 as SGHRS and CDR2 as YFSETQ. CDR3 DNA: TGCGCCAGCAGCTCCCGACTAGCGGGGGGGCAAGAGACCCAGTACTTC. Protein: CASSSRLAGGQETQYF.

This clone was seen only a few times. The germline gene is not matched at one end of the junction; a read error may be the cause. This sample also contains other DNA sequences that code for the same CDR3. Here the CDR3 reads CASSRQPQGNTEAFF. Written as DNA, the CDR3 is TGTGCCAGCAGCCGCCAGCCGCAGGGGAACACTGAAGCCTTCTTT. The V call is TRBV4-2, the J call TRBJ1-1, with D possibly being TRBD1 (6 bases). CDR1 and CDR2 from the germline V gene are LGHNA and YNFKEQ. There are 15 residues in the CDR3.

The J gene is TRBJ1-1, the V gene TRBV6-5, with unresolved D. With 5 bases removed from V and 3 bases from J, the gap between germline ends came to 13 bases. The germline V gene encodes CDR1 MNHEY and CDR2 SVGAGI. The CDR3 consists of 14 residues. CDR3 residues: CASSVQRVDTEAFF. CDR3 in DNA: TGTGCCAGCAGTGTTCAGCGGGTGGACACTGAAGCTTTCTTT.

Within the sample, this clone is medium-sized. V and J are TRBV5-6 and TRBJ2-7; maybe TRBD2 (6 bases). The CDR3 loop spans 12 amino acids. Trimming removed 7 bases at V and 4 bases at J, with 12 bases between. Germline assignment: CDR1 SGHDT and CDR2 YYEEEE. The CDR3 spells CASHMGGYEQYF. In DNA form, the CDR3 reads TGTGCCAGCCATATGGGGGGATACGAGCAGTACTTC.

The chain recombines TRBV18 with TRBJ1-1; 11 bases match TRBD1. Germline CDR1 is KGHSH and CDR2 is LQKENI. Losses at the gene ends were 5 bases for V and 4 bases for J; bases not matched to a gene: 9. This CDR3 has 16 amino acids. CDR3: CASSAERDRGGTEAFF. The CDR3 DNA is TGTGCCAGCTCAGCCGAAAGGGACAGGGGGGGCACTGAAGCTTTCTTT.

This clone has only one observation. The chain has TRBV5-1 and TRBJ2-7, with D possibly matching TRBD1 (6 bases). V lost 4 bases to trimming and J lost 2 bases, with 13 bases between them. Germline V CDR1 and CDR2: SGHRS, YFSETQ. This CDR3 spans 14 amino acids. CDR3 DNA: TGCGCCAGCAGCCCTGACAGGTTCCCCTACGAGCAGTACTTC. Translation gives CASSPDRFPYEQYF.

V and J are TRBV7-9 and TRBJ2-3; D unclear. CDR1 SEHNR and CDR2 FQNEAQ come from the germline V gene (reference sequence). The ends were cut back, 0 bases at V and 0 bases at J, with 4 bases in the middle. CDR3 size: 14 residues. CDR3 amino acids: CASSLALSTDTQYF. The CDR3 coding sequence is TGTGCCAGCAGCTTAGCGCTGAGCACAGATACGCAGTATTTT.

Concerning this clone: Germline and junction disagree at one end, which may indicate a read error. The V and J genes are TRBV27 and TRBJ1-6, with D unresolved. CDR3 length: 12 amino acids. In germline, CDR1 is MNHEY, CDR2 SMNVEV (reference sequence). In DNA form, the CDR3 reads TGTGCCAGCACCTCCTCGGGTTCACCCCTTCACTTT. It encodes CASTSSGSPLHF.